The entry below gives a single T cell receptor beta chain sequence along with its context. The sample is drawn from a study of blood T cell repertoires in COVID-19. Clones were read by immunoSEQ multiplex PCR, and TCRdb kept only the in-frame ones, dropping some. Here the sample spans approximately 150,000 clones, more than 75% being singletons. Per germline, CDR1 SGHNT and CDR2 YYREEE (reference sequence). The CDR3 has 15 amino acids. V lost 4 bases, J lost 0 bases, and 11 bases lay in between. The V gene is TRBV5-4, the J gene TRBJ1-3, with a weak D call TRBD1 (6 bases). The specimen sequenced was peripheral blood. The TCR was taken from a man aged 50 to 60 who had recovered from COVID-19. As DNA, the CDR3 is TGTGCCAGCAGCCAACAGGGCAACTCTGGAAACACCATATATTTT. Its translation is CASSQQGNSGNTIYF.